Listed here is a single T cell receptor (beta chain). The antigen remains unidentified. This sample was taken from a study of response to subunit inactivated influenza vaccine. V was shortened by 5 bases and J by 5 bases, with 13 bases between the two germline ends. The CDR3 spans 14 residues. From germline, CDR1 is SGHVS and CDR2 FNYEAQ. Study outcomes and limitations: The authors suggested that every seasonal influenza vaccination recruits few new T cells.

TCRdb called the RT-PCR reads again in MiXCR, with one record for every CDR3 protein. Of fewer than 600,000 distinct CDR3 sequences listed, approximately 7.3% are singletons. The TCR sequence derives from a man between 50 and 70 years old who received an inactivated influenza vaccine. The chain joins TRBV7-6 to TRBJ2-1; D uncertain. The sequences come from PBMCs from blood, collected about 24 months after vaccination. CDR3 region: CASSQLTGNNEQFF. The CDR3 region has the DNA TGTGCCAGCAGCCAGCTAACCGGTAACAATGAGCAGTTCTTC.